Sequencing of this TCR beta chain was carried out in a study of T cells after yellow fever vaccination. This clonotype was counted between two and nine times. TCRdb re-called the 5' RACE reads with MiXCR, one entry per CDR3 protein. In the table there are a few hundred thousand distinct CDR3 sequences, about 4% of which are singletons. This clonotype originated in a man younger than 30 who received the YFV17D yellow fever vaccine. The material sequenced was PBMCs, taken 5 days after the yellow fever booster vaccination.

The CDR3 coding sequence is TGTGCCAGCAGCTACAACGAACGGGCCGAGCAGTACTTC. This codes for CASSYNERAEQYF. The rearrangement links TRBV7-3 to TRBJ2-7, with D unresolved. V was trimmed by 4 bases and J by 6 bases, leaving 13 bases between them. From germline, CDR1 is SGHTA and CDR2 FQGTGA. This CDR3 contains 13 residues. Drawing the rest from reference TRBV7-3 and TRBJ2-7, the complete variable domain is GAGVSQTPSNKVTEKGKYVELRCDPISGHTALYWYRQSLGQGPEFLIYFQGTGAADDSGLPNDRFFAVRPEGSVSTLKIQRTERGDSAVYLCASSYNERAEQYFGPGTRLTVT.